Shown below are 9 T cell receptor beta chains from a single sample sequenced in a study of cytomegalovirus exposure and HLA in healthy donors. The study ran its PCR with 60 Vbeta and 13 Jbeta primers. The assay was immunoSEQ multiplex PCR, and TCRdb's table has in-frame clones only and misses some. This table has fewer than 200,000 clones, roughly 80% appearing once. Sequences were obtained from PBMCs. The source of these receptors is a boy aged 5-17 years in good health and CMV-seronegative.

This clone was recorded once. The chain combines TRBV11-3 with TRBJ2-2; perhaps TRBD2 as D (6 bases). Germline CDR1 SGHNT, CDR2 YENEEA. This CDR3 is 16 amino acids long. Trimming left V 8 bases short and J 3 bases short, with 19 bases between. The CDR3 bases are TGTGCCAGCGGTGGGGGAGGAAGTCGGGACACCGGGGAGCTGTTTTTT. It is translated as CASGGGGSRDTGELFF.

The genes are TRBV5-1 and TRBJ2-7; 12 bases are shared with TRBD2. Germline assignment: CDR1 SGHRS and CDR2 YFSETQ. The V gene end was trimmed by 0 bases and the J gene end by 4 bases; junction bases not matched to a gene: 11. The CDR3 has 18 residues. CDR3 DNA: TGCGCCAGCAGCTTGGAAGCTAGCGGGGGGGCAATTATTTACGAGCAGTACTTC. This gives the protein CASSLEASGGAIIYEQYF.

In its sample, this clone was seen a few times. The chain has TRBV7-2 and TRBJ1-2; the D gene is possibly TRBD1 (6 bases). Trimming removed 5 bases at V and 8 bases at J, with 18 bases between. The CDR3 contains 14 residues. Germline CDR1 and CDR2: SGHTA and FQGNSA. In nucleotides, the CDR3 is TGTGCCAGCAGCGGGGGCAGGGTTACCTACGGCTACACCTTC. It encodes CASSGGRVTYGYTF.

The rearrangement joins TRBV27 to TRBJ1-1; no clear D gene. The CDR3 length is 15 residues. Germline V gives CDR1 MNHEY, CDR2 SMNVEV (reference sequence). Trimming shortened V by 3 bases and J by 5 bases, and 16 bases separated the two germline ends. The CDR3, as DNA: TGTGCCAGCAGTTTTGGCGTAGGTGCGGGAACTGAAGCTTTCTTT. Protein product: CASSFGVGAGTEAFF.

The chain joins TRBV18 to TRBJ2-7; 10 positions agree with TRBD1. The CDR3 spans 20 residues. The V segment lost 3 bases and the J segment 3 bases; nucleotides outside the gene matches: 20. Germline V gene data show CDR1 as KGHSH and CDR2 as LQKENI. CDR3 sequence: CASSPYGLGGQGFVGYEQYF. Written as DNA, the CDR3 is TGTGCCAGCTCACCTTATGGTTTAGGGGGACAGGGGTTTGTCGGCTACGAGCAGTACTTC. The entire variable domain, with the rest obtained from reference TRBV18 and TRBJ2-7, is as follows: NAGVMQNPRHLVRRRGQEARLRCSPMKGHSHVYWYRQLPEEGLKFMVYLQKENIIDESGMPKERFSAEFPKEGPSILRIQQVVRGDSAAYFCASSPYGLGGQGFVGYEQYFGPGTRLTVT.

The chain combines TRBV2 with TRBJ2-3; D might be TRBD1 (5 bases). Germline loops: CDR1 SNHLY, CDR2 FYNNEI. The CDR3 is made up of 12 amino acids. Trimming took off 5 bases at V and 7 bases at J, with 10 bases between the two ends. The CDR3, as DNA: TGTGCCAGCAGTCCTGACAGCTATACGCAGTATTTT. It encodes CASSPDSYTQYF.

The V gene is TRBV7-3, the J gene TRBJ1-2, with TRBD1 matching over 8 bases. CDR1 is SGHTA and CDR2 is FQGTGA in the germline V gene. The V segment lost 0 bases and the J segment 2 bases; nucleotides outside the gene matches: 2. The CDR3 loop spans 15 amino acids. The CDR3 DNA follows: TGTGCCAGCAGCTTAACCGGGACAGGAAACTATGGCTACACCTTC. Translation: CASSLTGTGNYGYTF.

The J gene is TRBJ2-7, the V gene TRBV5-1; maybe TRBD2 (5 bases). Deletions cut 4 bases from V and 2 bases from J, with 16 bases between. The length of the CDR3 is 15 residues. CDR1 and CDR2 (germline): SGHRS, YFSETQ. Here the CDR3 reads CASSIQTNPPYEQYF. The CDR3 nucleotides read TGCGCCAGCAGCATTCAGACTAACCCTCCCTACGAGCAGTACTTC.

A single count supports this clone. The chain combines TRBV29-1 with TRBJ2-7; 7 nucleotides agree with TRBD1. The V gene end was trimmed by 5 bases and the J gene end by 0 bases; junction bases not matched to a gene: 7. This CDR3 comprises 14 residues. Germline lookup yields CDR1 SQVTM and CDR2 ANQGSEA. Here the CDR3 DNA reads TGCAGCGTTTCCGGGACAGTCAGCTCCTACGAGCAGTACTTC. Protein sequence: CSVSGTVSSYEQYF.